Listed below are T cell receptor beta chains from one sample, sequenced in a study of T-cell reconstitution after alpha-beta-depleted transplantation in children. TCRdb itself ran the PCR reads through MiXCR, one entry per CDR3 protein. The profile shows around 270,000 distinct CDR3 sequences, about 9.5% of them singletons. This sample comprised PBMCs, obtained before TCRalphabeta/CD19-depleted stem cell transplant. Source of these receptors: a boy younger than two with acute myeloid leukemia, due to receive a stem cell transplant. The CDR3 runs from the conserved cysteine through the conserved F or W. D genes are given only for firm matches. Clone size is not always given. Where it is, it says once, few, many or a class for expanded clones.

CSVTLDRGFYEQYF,TGCAGCGTCACCTTGGACAGGGGGTTCTACGAGCAGTACTTC,many,TRBV29-1,TRBD1,TRBJ2-7
CASSYGLTRGANYGYTF,TGTGCCAGCAGTTACGGATTGACCAGGGGGGCGAACTATGGCTACACCTTC,many,TRBV6-5,TRBD1,TRBJ1-2
CASSIRDTQYF,TGTGCCAGTAGTATTAGAGATACGCAGTATTTT,.,TRBV19,.,TRBJ2-3
CASSRTSGGRNEQFF,TGTGCCAGCAGCCGGACTAGCGGGGGGAGGAATGAGCAGTTCTTC,many,TRBV12-3/TRBV12-4,TRBD2,TRBJ2-1
CASQGLANTGELFF,TGTGCCAGCCAGGGTTTGGCGAACACCGGGGAGCTGTTTTTT,.,TRBV6-5,.,TRBJ2-2
CATRTIADNEQFF,TGTGCCACCAGGACTATAGCGGACAATGAGCAGTTCTTC,.,TRBV10-3,.,TRBJ2-1
CASSQPDRREETQYF,TGTGCCAGCAGCCAACCAGACAGGCGAGAAGAGACCCAGTACTTC,many,TRBV3-1,.,TRBJ2-5
CASSFKTSGATYEQYF,TGTGCCAGCAGCTTCAAGACTAGCGGGGCAACCTACGAGCAGTACTTC,many,TRBV5-6,TRBD2,TRBJ2-7
CASSLFQGSNEQFF,TGTGCCAGCAGTTTATTCCAGGGGAGCAATGAGCAGTTCTTC,many,TRBV28,.,TRBJ2-1
CASSLARGTDTGELFF,TGTGCCAGCAGTTTAGCGCGGGGTACGGACACCGGGGAGCTGTTTTTT,many,TRBV12-3/TRBV12-4,.,TRBJ2-2
CASSFATGGNTGELFF,TGCGCCAGCAGCTTTGCTACAGGGGGGAACACCGGGGAGCTGTTTTTT,few,TRBV5-1,TRBD1,TRBJ2-2
CASSQTSGTNTGELFF,TGTGCCAGCAGCCAAACTAGCGGGACAAACACCGGGGAGCTGTTTTTT,many,TRBV4-2,TRBD2,TRBJ2-2
CASSSDAKQFF,TGTGCCAGCAGCTCGGACGCCAAGCAGTTCTTC,few,TRBV28,.,TRBJ2-1
CATSDLPDTTDTQYF,TGTGCCACCAGTGATTTACCCGACACCACAGATACGCAGTATTTT,few,TRBV24-1,.,TRBJ2-3
CASSLVTGGVDRSGANVLTF,TGTGCCAGCAGCTTAGTCACAGGGGGCGTCGACCGCTCTGGGGCCAACGTCCTGACTTTC,few,TRBV11-2,TRBD1,TRBJ2-6
CASSDNYGYTF,TGTGCCAGCAGTGACAACTATGGCTACACCTTC,many,TRBV6-1,.,TRBJ1-2
CASSLGTSGGLNTGELFF,TGCGCCAGCAGCTTGGGAACTAGCGGGGGGCTGAACACCGGGGAGCTGTTTTTT,many,TRBV5-1,TRBD2,TRBJ2-2